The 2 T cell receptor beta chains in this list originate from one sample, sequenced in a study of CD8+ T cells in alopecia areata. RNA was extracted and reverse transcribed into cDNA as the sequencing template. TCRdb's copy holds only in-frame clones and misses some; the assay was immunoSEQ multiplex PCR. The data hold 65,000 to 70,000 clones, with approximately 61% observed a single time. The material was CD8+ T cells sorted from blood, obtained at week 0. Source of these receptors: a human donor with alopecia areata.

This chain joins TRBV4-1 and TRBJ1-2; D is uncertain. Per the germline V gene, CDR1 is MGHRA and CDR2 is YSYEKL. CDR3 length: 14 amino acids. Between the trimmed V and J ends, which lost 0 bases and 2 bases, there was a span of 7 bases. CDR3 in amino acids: CASSQEAANYGYTF. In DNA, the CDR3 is TGCGCCAGCAGCCAAGAAGCGGCGAACTATGGCTACACCTTC.

DNA of the CDR3: TGTGCTAGTGGCTTGAGGAGCGGACATCTAGCCAAAAACATTCAGTACTTC. Its protein product is CASGLRSGHLAKNIQYF. V and J are TRBV12-5 and TRBJ2-4; either TRBD1 or TRBD2 may fit D (5 bases each). CDR3 length equals 17 residues. V lost 6 bases and J 0 bases, leaving 18 bases between the germline ends. The V gene's germline CDR1 is LGHNT and CDR2 FRNRAP. Using reference TRBV12-5 and TRBJ2-4 for the parts outside the CDR3, the full variable domain is DARVTQTPRHKVTEMGQEVTMRCQPILGHNTVFWYRQTMMQGLELLAYFRNRAPLDDSGMPKDRFSAEMPDATLATLKIQPSEPRDSAVYFCASGLRSGHLAKNIQYFGAGTRLSVL.